One sample yielded the 10 T cell receptor beta chains listed below, sequenced in a study of CD8+CD57+ T cells in acquired aplastic anemia. The sequenced patients had an expansion of CD8+CD57+ cells seen by flow cytometry. Genomic DNA, the template, was used for profiling of the TCR beta VDJ and CDR3. TCRdb re-derived calls from the reads in MiXCR, one entry per CDR3 protein. This table holds hundreds of thousands of distinct CDR3 sequences, almost 50% found once. The sequencing sample was made of sorted CD4+, CD8+, or CD8+CD57+ T cells (not recorded which) from PBMCs. These TCRs come from a human donor with aplastic anemia.

This clonotype was detected many times. The CDR3, as DNA: TGTGCCAGTAGTATGGGAGCCTATAGCAATCAGCCCCAGCATTTT. Translating it yields CASSMGAYSNQPQHF. V is TRBV19 and J is TRBJ1-5; D not certain. The CDR3 length is 15 residues. Trimming stripped 3 bases from V and 0 bases from J, with 9 bases between. Germline V gene data show CDR1 as LNHDA and CDR2 as SQIVND (reference sequence).

Concerning this clonotype: Possible read error: a much larger clone is one base away. The V call is TRBV12-3 or TRBV12-4, the J call TRBJ1-5; TRBD1 might be the D (5 bases). The CDR3 is 12 amino acids. This CDR3 is CVSEGLGQPQHF. The CDR3 DNA follows: TGTGTCTCCGAGGGGCTGGGTCAGCCCCAGCATTTT.

The chain is built from TRBV3-1 and TRBJ2-3, with 9 nucleotides matching TRBD2. V was pared by 0 bases and J by 1 base, with 2 bases of the junction left unmatched. This CDR3 spans 16 amino acids. From germline, CDR1 is LGHDT and CDR2 YNNKEL (reference sequence). CDR3 sequence reads: CASSQDPSGGTDTQYF. The CDR3 nucleotides read TGTGCCAGCAGCCAAGATCCTAGCGGGGGCACAGATACGCAGTATTTT.

This chain links TRBV7-2 with TRBJ1-6; D is undetermined. This CDR3 region has 13 residues. Germline V gene data show CDR1 as SGHTA and CDR2 as FQGNSA. V was cut by 6 bases and J by 10 bases, with 13 bases left in between. Written as DNA, the CDR3 is TGTGCCAGCAGACGGACGGTTTACTCACCCCTCCACTTT. Its translation: CASRRTVYSPLHF. Full variable domain (rest looked up from reference TRBV7-2 and TRBJ1-6): GAGVSQSPSNKVTEKGKDVELRCDPISGHTALYWYRQSLGQGLEFLIYFQGNSAPDKSGLPSDRFSAERTGGSVSTLTIQRTQQEDSAVYLCASRRTVYSPLHFGNGTRLTVT.

The rearrangement links TRBV7-9 to TRBJ2-2; D remains unclear. This CDR3 region has 13 residues. V lost 7 bases and J 8 bases, leaving 14 bases between the germline ends. Per germline, CDR1 SEHNR and CDR2 FQNEAQ (reference sequence). The CDR3 spells CASTKAREGELFF. The CDR3 bases are TGTGCCAGCACCAAAGCGCGCGAAGGGGAGCTGTTTTTT.

There are many counts of this clonotype. The chain joins TRBV5-1 to TRBJ2-3, with 9 bases that match TRBD1. The length of the CDR3 is 15 residues. With 3 bases clipped from V and 8 bases from J, the junction kept 10 bases outside the gene matches. Germline values: CDR1 SGHRS, CDR2 YFSETQ. CDR3: CASSWLQGAEGTQYF. In DNA, the CDR3 is TGCGCCAGCAGCTGGCTACAGGGGGCCGAGGGTACGCAGTATTTT.

This clonotype was detected ten times or more. J is TRBJ1-1 and V is TRBV2; TRBD1 is a possible D gene (6 bases). CDR1 and CDR2 from the germline V gene are SNHLY and FYNNEI. V was clipped by 6 bases and J by 1 base, with 15 bases between them. The CDR3 sequence is 15 residues long. CDR3 protein: CASSLNGGPNTEAFF. CDR3 nucleotide sequence: TGTGCCAGCAGCCTAAATGGGGGCCCGAACACTGAAGCTTTCTTT.

This sequence joins TRBV19 and TRBJ2-7, with D possibly TRBD1 on 6 matching bases. Germline V lookup: CDR1 LNHDA, CDR2 SQIVND (reference sequence). This CDR3 is 14 amino acids long. V was pared by 9 bases and J by 6 bases, with 21 bases between. CDR3 amino acids: CASSSVGGAGEQYF. CDR3 coding DNA: TGTGCCAGCAGCTCCGTTGGGGGCGCGGGCGAGCAGTACTTC.

This clonotype was seen a few times. V gene TRBV18 combines with J gene TRBJ2-4; the D gene is possibly TRBD2 (5 bases). V was trimmed by 5 bases and J by 3 bases, leaving 11 bases between them. This CDR3 spans 14 amino acids. Germline CDR1 is KGHSH and CDR2 is LQKENI. The CDR3: CASSSEEGKNIQYF. CDR3 DNA: TGTGCCAGCTCATCCGAAGAGGGCAAAAACATTCAGTACTTC.

This clonotype was counted a single time. The J gene is TRBJ1-2, the V gene TRBV6-5; D not certain. CDR3 length: 17 residues. The V gene's germline CDR1 is MNHEY and CDR2 SVGAGI. With 0 bases removed from V and 4 bases from J, the gap between germline ends came to 18 bases. CDR3 sequence: CASSYSGRGFEVYGYTF. Here the CDR3 DNA reads TGTGCCAGCAGTTACTCGGGGAGAGGGTTTGAGGTCTATGGCTACACCTTC.